These 14 T cell receptor beta chains share one sample of origin, sequenced in a study of blood T cell repertoires in COVID-19. Libraries were prepared by immunoSEQ multiplex PCR; TCRdb keeps only in-frame clonotypes and omits some of them. In the table there are about 180,000 clones, around 73% of which are singletons. Sequencing used PBMCs or T cells enriched from blood (not recorded which). All receptors derive from a woman in her forties or fifties who had recovered from COVID-19.

The chain recombines TRBV6-5 with TRBJ2-3; D perhaps matches TRBD1 (5 bases). The germline V gene has CDR1 MNHEY and CDR2 SVGAGI. Trimming shortened V by 6 bases and J by 4 bases, and 11 bases separated the two germline ends. This CDR3 region has 13 residues. The DNA for the CDR3 is TGTGCCAGCAGGTACCAGGGTCCAGATACGCAGTATTTT. Its protein is CASRYQGPDTQYF.

This clone was picked up one time. The CDR3 bases are TGTGCCAGTAGTATCCGGACAGGGACTAATGAAAAACTGTTTTTT. Amino acids: CASSIRTGTNEKLFF. This chain links TRBV19 with TRBJ1-4; 8 bases are shared with TRBD1. V lost 3 bases and J lost 2; bases outside the gene matches: 2. Germline-derived CDR1 and CDR2 are LNHDA and SQIVND (reference sequence). This CDR3 is built from 15 residues.

This sequence joins TRBV27 and TRBJ2-1; 7 bases match TRBD1. CDR3 length: 12 amino acids. Germline CDR1 and CDR2: MNHEY and SMNVEV (reference sequence). Trimming cost V 10 bases and J 6 bases; bases outside gene matches: 6. CDR3 bases: TGTGCCACGGCGACAGGGCCCAATGAGCAGTTCTTC. Translated: CATATGPNEQFF.

The chain combines TRBV27 with TRBJ1-1, with 8 nucleotides matching TRBD1. Losses at the gene ends were 6 bases for V and 2 bases for J; bases not matched to a gene: 8. The CDR3 consists of 15 residues. Germline CDR1 reads MNHEY; CDR2 reads SMNVEV (reference sequence). CDR3 DNA sequence: TGTGCCAGCAGCACATATGGACAGGGCAACACTGAAGCTTTCTTT. Its protein product is CASSTYGQGNTEAFF.

This chain connects TRBV19 to TRBJ2-3; 9 nucleotides align to TRBD1. V was clipped by 4 bases and J by 2 bases; unmatched bases: 7. Germline CDR1 is LNHDA and CDR2 is SQIVND (reference sequence). This CDR3 region has 16 residues. CDR3 in DNA: TGTGCCAGTAGTACCGAAAGGGACAGGGTCACAGATACGCAGTATTTT. This encodes CASSTERDRVTDTQYF.

In this sample, this clone turned up a few times. The sample contains more than one DNA sequence encoding this CDR3. This chain links TRBV7-3 with TRBJ2-3; no reliable D call. CDR1 SGHTA and CDR2 FQGTGA come from the germline V gene. Trimming pared 5 bases from V and 0 bases from J, leaving 6 bases between. The CDR3 covers 13 residues. CDR3 amino acids: CASSRTSTDTQYF. CDR3 coding DNA: TGTGCCAGCAGCCGCACTAGCACAGATACGCAGTATTTT.

The chain has TRBV29-1 and TRBJ1-3; D not certain. The CDR3 is made up of 13 amino acids. The V gene lost 4 bases and the J gene lost 3 bases, with 10 bases spanning the gap. The germline gives CDR1 SQVTM, CDR2 ANQGSEA. CDR3 region: CSVGSGIGNTIYF. In DNA, the CDR3 is TGCAGCGTTGGTTCCGGGATTGGAAACACCATATATTTT.

The chain uses TRBV7-2 and TRBJ2-7, with 9 positions matching TRBD1. Per germline, CDR1 SGHTA and CDR2 FQGNSA. CDR3 length: 15 amino acids. V gave up 5 bases and J gave up 4 bases; unmatched junction bases: 9. CDR3 in amino acids: CASSIGQGSRYEQYF. CDR3 in DNA: TGTGCCAGCAGCATAGGACAGGGGTCCCGTTACGAGCAGTACTTC.

In this sample, this clone turned up a few times. CDR3 residues: CASSSFGQGLEQYF. The DNA of the CDR3 is TGTGCCAGCTCATCATTCGGACAGGGTCTCGAGCAGTACTTC. The chain has TRBV18 and TRBJ2-7; 8 nucleotides agree with TRBD1. V lost 5 bases and J lost 6; bases outside the gene matches: 9. There are 14 residues in the CDR3. Germline-derived CDR1 and CDR2 are KGHSH and LQKENI.

This chain links TRBV5-1 with TRBJ1-4; TRBD1 matches at 7 bases. This CDR3 region has 15 residues. Trimming took 2 bases from V and 8 from J; bases not matched to a gene: 9. The germline CDR1 and CDR2 sequences are SGHRS and YFSETQ. For the CDR3, the DNA is TGCGCCAGCAGCTTAAGACAGGGAGGCGTCGAAAAACTGTTTTTT. This gives the protein CASSLRQGGVEKLFF.

In this sample, this clone turned up once. V is TRBV5-8 and J is TRBJ2-7, with 13 bases matching TRBD2. CDR3 length: 16 amino acids. Trimming removed 4 bases from V and 0 bases from J; junction bases left unmatched: 4. The germline V gene has CDR1 SGHTS and CDR2 YDEGEE. The chain's CDR3 is CASSRTSGSISYEQYF. DNA for the CDR3: TGTGCCAGCAGCCGGACTAGCGGGAGTATCTCCTACGAGCAGTACTTC.

The chain couples TRBV30 to TRBJ1-3; 8 bases match TRBD1. J lost 3 bases, V lost 5 bases, and 9 bases had no gene match. Germline V gene sequence: CDR1 GTSNPN, CDR2 SVGIG (reference sequence). The CDR3 has 15 residues. The CDR3 sequence: CAWPGGSSYGNTIYF. The CDR3 DNA follows: TGTGCCTGGCCAGGGGGCAGTTCTTATGGAAACACCATATATTTT.

The J gene is TRBJ1-3, the V gene TRBV19; D may be TRBD1 (5 bases). CDR1 and CDR2 from the germline V gene are LNHDA and SQIVND (reference sequence). V lost 6 bases to trimming and J lost 4 bases, with 40 bases between them. CDR3 size: 23 residues. The CDR3, as DNA: TGTGCCAGTAGCCTACTACCGGGTAGGGGACTCGAGATTGGGCGGGCTTCGGGAAACACCATATATTTT. Its protein is CASSLLPGRGLEIGRASGNTIYF.

The chain links TRBV29-1 to TRBJ2-7; TRBD2 agrees at 11 bases. The J segment lost 4 bases and the V segment lost 7 bases, leaving 15 bases of the junction unmatched. The germline CDR1 and CDR2 sequences are SQVTM and ANQGSEA. The CDR3 spans 16 residues. The CDR3 coding sequence is TGCAGCGCCGGAACAAAACTAGCGGGAGTAACTTACGAGCAGTACTTC. Translated: CSAGTKLAGVTYEQYF.